This record covers a single TCR beta chain. Its target is not known. The sample originates from a study of T cell responses to AZD1222 COVID-19 vaccine. The protocol was immunoSEQ multiplex PCR, while the TCRdb copy is restricted to in-frame clones and leaves out a portion. The repertoire consists of more than 90,000 clones, with about 86% occurring once and the leading ten covering approximately 15%. This CDR3 contains 14 residues. Germline V gene lookup returns CDR1 SGHNT and CDR2 YYREEE (reference sequence). Trimming pared 4 bases from V and 1 base from J, leaving 12 bases between. Second-dose schedules of about 4 or about 12 weeks were combined. The study, taken as a whole, reports: Most donors were white British, females outnumbered males, and clonal diversity was possibly underestimated. The span of vaccine-associated CD4 TCRs extended across spike, with dominance at 160-218 and 743-854.

This sequence was found in an adult who received the AZD1222 COVID-19 vaccine. This sequence joins TRBV5-4 and TRBJ2-7; no firm D call. Material: peripheral blood, obtained 28 days after the second AZD1222 dose. This CDR3 reads CASSPDLGSYEQYF. The CDR3 coding sequence is TGTGCCAGCAGCCCCGACCTGGGTTCCTACGAGCAGTACTTC. The full variable domain, in which reference TRBV5-4 and TRBJ2-7 provide the parts outside the CDR3, is ETGVTQSPTHLIKTRGQQVTLRCSSQSGHNTVSWYQQALGQGPQFIFQYYREEENGRGNFPPRFSGLQFPNYSSELNVNALELDDSALYLCASSPDLGSYEQYFGPGTRLTVT.